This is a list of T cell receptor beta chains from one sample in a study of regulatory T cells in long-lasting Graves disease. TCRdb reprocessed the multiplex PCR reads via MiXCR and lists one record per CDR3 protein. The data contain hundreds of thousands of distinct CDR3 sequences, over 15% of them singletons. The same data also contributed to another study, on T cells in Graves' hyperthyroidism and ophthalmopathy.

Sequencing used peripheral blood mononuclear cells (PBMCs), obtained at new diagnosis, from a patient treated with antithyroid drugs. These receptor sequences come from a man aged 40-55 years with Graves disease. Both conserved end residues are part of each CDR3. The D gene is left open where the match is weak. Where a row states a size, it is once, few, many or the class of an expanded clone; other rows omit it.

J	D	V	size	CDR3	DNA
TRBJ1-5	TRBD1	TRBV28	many	CASSSLGTGYSNQPQHF	TGTGCCAGTAGTTCTTTAGGGACAGGGTATAGCAATCAGCCCCAGCATTTT
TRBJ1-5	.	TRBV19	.	CASSITLGSIRNQPQHF	TGTGCCAGTAGTATTACGTTGGGATCGATACGCAATCAGCCCCAGCATTTT
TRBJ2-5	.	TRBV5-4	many	CASSLAGDETQYF	TGTGCCAGCAGCTTGGCAGGGGATGAGACCCAGTACTTC
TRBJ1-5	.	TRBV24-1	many	CATSDRGRGSEGQPQHF	TGTGCCACCAGTGATCGAGGAAGGGGATCGGAGGGTCAGCCCCAGCATTTT
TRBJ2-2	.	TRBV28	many	CASFAGAPAGELFF	TGTGCCAGCTTCGCGGGGGCCCCCGCAGGGGAGCTGTTTTTT
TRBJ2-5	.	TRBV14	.	CASSQDLQDTQYF	TGTGCCAGCAGCCAAGACCTGCAGGACACCCAGTACTTC
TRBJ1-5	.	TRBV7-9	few	CASSFTNQPQHF	TGTGCCAGCAGCTTTACAAATCAGCCCCAGCATTTT
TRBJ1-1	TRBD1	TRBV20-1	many	CSARGQGSPEAFF	TGCAGTGCTAGAGGACAGGGAAGCCCTGAAGCTTTCTTT
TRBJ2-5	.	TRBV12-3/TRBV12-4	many	CASSFVGGQEETQYF	TGTGCCAGCAGTTTTGTTGGGGGGCAGGAAGAGACCCAGTACTTC
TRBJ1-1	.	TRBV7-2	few	CASSSRQWAEAFF	TGTGCCAGCAGCTCCCGACAGTGGGCAGAAGCTTTCTTT
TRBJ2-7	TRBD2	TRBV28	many	CASSSVREGYEQYF	TGTGCCAGCAGCTCCGTCAGGGAGGGTTACGAGCAGTACTTC
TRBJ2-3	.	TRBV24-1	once	CATSDFGAGTDTQYF	TGTGCCACCAGTGATTTCGGCGCAGGCACAGATACGCAGTATTTT
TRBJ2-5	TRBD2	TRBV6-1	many	CASSPGLADRFQETQYF	TGTGCCAGCAGTCCGGGACTAGCGGACCGCTTCCAAGAGACCCAGTACTTC
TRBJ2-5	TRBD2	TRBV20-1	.	CSALREGRETQYF	TGCAGTGCCCTACGGGAGGGCCGGGAGACCCAGTACTTC
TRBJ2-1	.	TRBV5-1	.	CASSLASGRSSYNEQFF	TGCGCCAGCAGCTTGGCCTCGGGCAGGAGCTCCTACAATGAGCAGTTCTTC
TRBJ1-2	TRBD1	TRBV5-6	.	CASSSQGIYGYTF	TGTGCCAGCAGCTCACAGGGGATCTATGGCTACACCTTC
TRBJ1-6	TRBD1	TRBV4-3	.	CASSPGQAYNNSPLHF	TGCGCCAGCAGCCCGGGACAGGCATATAATAATTCACCCCTCCACTTT
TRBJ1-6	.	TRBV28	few	CATLDGQIPPLHF	TGTGCCACCTTGGACGGACAGATACCACCCCTCCACTTT
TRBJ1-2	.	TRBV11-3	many	CASSLQASDGYTF	TGTGCCAGCAGCTTACAGGCCTCGGATGGCTACACCTTC
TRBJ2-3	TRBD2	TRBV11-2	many	CASSLLAGGSSDTQYF	TGTGCCAGCAGCTTGCTAGCGGGGGGAAGCTCAGATACGCAGTATTTT
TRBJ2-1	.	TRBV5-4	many	CASSLREREQFF	TGTGCCAGCAGCCTCCGGGAAAGGGAGCAGTTCTTC
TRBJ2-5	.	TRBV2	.	CASIPPSGREETQYF	TGTGCCAGCATCCCACCATCTGGGCGCGAAGAGACCCAGTACTTC
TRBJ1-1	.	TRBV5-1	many	CASSLKGFGGNTEAFF	TGCGCCAGCAGCTTGAAAGGCTTTGGGGGGAACACTGAAGCTTTCTTT
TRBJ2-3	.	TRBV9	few	CASSPSVGPDTQYF	TGTGCCAGCAGCCCGTCCGTGGGGCCAGATACGCAGTATTTT